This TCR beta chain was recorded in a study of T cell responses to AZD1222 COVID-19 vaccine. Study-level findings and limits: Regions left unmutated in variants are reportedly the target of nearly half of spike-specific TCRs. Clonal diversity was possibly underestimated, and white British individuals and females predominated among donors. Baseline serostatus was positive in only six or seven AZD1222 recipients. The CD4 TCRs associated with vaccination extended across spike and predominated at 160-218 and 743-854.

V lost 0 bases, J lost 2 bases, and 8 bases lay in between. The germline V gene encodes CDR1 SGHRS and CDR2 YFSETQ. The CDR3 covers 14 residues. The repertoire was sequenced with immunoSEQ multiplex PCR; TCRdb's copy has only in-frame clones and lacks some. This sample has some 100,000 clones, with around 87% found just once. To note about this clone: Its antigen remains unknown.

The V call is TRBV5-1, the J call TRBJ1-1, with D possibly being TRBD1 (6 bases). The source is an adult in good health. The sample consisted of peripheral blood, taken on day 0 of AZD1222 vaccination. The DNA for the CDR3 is TGCGCCAGCAGCTTGGTGGACAGCAACACTGAAGCTTTCTTT. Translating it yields CASSLVDSNTEAFF.